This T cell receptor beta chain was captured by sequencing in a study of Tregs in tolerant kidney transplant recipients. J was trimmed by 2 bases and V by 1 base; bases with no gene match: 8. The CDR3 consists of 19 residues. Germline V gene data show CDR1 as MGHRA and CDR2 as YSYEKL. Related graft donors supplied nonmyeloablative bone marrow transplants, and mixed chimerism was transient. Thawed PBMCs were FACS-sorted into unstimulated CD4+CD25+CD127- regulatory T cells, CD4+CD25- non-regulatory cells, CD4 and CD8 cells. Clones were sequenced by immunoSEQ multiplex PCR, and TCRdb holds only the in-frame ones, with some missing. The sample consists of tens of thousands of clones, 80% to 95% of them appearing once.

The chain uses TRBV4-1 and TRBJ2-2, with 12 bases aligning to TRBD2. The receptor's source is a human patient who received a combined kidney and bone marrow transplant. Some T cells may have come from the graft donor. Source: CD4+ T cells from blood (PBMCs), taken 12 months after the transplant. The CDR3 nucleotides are TGCGCCAGCAGCCAAGGTCAGCTAGCGGGAGGGCCCAACACCGGGGAGCTGTTTTTT. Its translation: CASSQGQLAGGPNTGELFF.